This T cell receptor (beta chain) was observed in a study of CD8 T cells in ankylosing spondylitis (dated by TCRdb to 2017 to 2019). About the study as a whole: To find TCR variants linked to disease, the study profiled T cell receptor beta repertoires in ankylosing spondylitis patients and healthy donors. The full study cohort comprised about 24 ankylosing spondylitis patients and about 110 healthy donors. Peripheral blood samples were taken, and synovial fluid was additionally collected from ankylosing spondylitis patients. Findings and caveats that apply to the study as a whole: The disease-linked clones were reported as significantly enriched in matched synovial fluid samples from ankylosing spondylitis patients. A TCR beta motif made up of several highly homologous amino acid variants appeared to be characteristic of blood from ankylosing spondylitis patients. The disease-linked clones had a CD8+ phenotype and were found at relatively low frequencies in peripheral blood. Some of the motif variants had been reported before in the synovial fluid and blood of reactive arthritis patients, a finding that suggests common disease-initiation mechanisms.

CDR1 and CDR2, per the germline V gene, are SQVTM and ANQGSEA. The CDR3 holds 12 amino acids from the cysteine to the phenylalanine. Only the CDR3 region is kept as DNA, spanning 36 bases read in frame from base 1. The V end loses 1 base and the J end loses 7 bases, and a stretch of 7 bases separates them. The reads were generated on an Illumina HiSeq 2500. TCR beta libraries were prepared by quantitative 5'-RACE with molecular barcodes. The source study handled its data this way. Disease-linked TCR variants were identified with a new computational method built on a probabilistic model of VDJ rearrangement. TCRdb reprocessed the public reads (quality trimming at Q25 with fastp, clone calling with MiXCR) and kept in-frame beta chains. All rows with the same CDR3 protein become a single entry with the most common DNA and genes. TCRdb, not the original authors, processed these V and J calls. Across this sample there are roughly 670,000 distinct CDR3 sequences, with around 20% seen only once. The top ten clones comprise about 20% of the sample.

As regards this clonotype: This receptor's antigen is unknown. Base quality data are lacking; no much larger clone is found one base away.

The receptor chain draws on TRBV29-1 and TRBJ2-2; there is no confident call for the D gene. The source of this sequence is a male donor with ankylosing spondylitis. Sequenced material: blood, either unsorted or a sorted T cell fraction (not recorded which). The DNA reads TGCAGCGTTGAAGCCAGCATCGGGGAGCTGTTTTTT. Translated, it gives CSVEASIGELFF.